This TCR delta chain was recorded in a study of Vδ1+ human thymocytes. The germline V gene has CDR1 TSWWSYY and CDR2 QGS. Trimming removed 4 bases at V and 0 bases at J, with 21 bases between. This CDR3 region has 18 residues. To note about this clone: Antigen specificity is unknown.

Extracted RNA was reverse transcribed into cDNA. Pooled V-gene forward primers with one constant-region reverse primer generated the CDR3 amplicons by multiplex PCR. TCRdb re-identified clones in the multiplex PCR reads via CATT. This table has about 58,000 delta-chain clones, more than 13% appearing once. Study-wide results and caveats: Despite high sort purity, about a fifth of thymic T cell receptor delta sequences were Vdelta2. Thymic TRG and TRD repertoires appeared highly polyclonal. Bulk data may be misread because of unexpected Vdelta2 sequences.

Alphabeta T cells were depleted, then CD3+ Vdelta1+ Vdelta2- thymocytes were FACS-sorted. Sequencing was carried out using Vdelta1+ gamma-delta thymocytes from the thymus. As to subset: FACS-sorted CD3+ TCRalphabeta- TCRVdelta1+ TCRVdelta2- thymocytes. The chain links TRDV1 to TRDJ1, with no clear D. The clonotype originates from a girl under three years old who had congenital heart surgery. The CDR3 nucleotides read TGTGCTCTTGGGGGACGGACTATTGCCCGGATCTACACCGATAAACTCATCTTT. It encodes CALGGRTIARIYTDKLIF.